Listed below are T cell receptor beta chains from one sample, sequenced in a study of T cell responses to AZD1222 COVID-19 vaccine. TCRdb's copy holds only in-frame clones and misses some; the assay was immunoSEQ multiplex PCR. Found here are around 94,000 clones, about four fifths of them singletons; the top ten hold about a sixth. The source was peripheral blood, collected on day 0 of AZD1222 vaccination. Receptors were obtained from an adult in good health. Each CDR3 is given with its conserved first and last residue. The D gene is left open where the match is weak. The size of a clone is reported for some rows only, either as once, few or many, or as a class for expanded clones.

TRBD1 | TRBJ1-1 | TRBV12-3/TRBV12-4 | - | CASSPWDRREAFF | TGTGCCAGCAGCCCGTGGGACAGGCGTGAAGCTTTCTTT
- | TRBJ1-1 | TRBV5-1 | - | CASSLEPNTEAFF | TGCGCCAGCAGCTTGGAACCGAACACTGAAGCTTTCTTT
TRBD1 | TRBJ1-2 | TRBV6-6 | - | CASSDVDRVFDGYTF | TGTGCCAGCAGCGATGTCGACAGGGTATTCGATGGCTACACCTTC
TRBD1 | TRBJ2-5 | TRBV7-3 | - | CASSPGQGVQETQYF | TGTGCCAGCAGCCCAGGACAGGGGGTACAAGAGACCCAGTACTTC
- | TRBJ1-1 | TRBV14 | - | CASSQIGQIEAFF | TGTGCCAGCAGCCAGATAGGACAGATTGAAGCTTTCTTT
- | TRBJ1-5 | TRBV11-3 | - | CASSPRGESNQPQHF | TGTGCCAGCAGCCCGAGGGGGGAGTCCAATCAGCCCCAGCATTTT
TRBD1 | TRBJ2-5 | TRBV7-2 | - | CASSADRAQETQYF | TGTGCCAGCAGCGCGGACAGGGCACAAGAGACCCAGTACTTC
- | TRBJ1-2 | TRBV20-1 | - | CSARQRDSYTF | TGCAGTGCTCGACAGCGGGACAGCTACACCTTC
- | TRBJ2-2 | TRBV27 | - | CASSRVAGELFF | TGTGCCAGCAGTAGGGTCGCCGGGGAGCTGTTTTTT
TRBD2 | TRBJ2-2 | TRBV7-9 | - | CASSPRLAGSTGELFF | TGTGCCAGCAGCCCGCGACTAGCGGGGTCCACCGGGGAGCTGTTTTTT
TRBD1 | TRBJ2-2 | TRBV23-1 | - | CASSGAGTGGSTGELFF | TGCGCCAGCAGTGGGGCCGGGACAGGGGGCAGTACCGGGGAGCTGTTTTTT
- | TRBJ1-2 | TRBV12-3/TRBV12-4 | few | CASTPQGYGYTF | TGTGCCAGCACCCCACAGGGCTATGGCTACACCTTC
TRBD2 | TRBJ2-1 | TRBV4-3 | - | CASSRYTSGAHNEQFF | TGCGCCAGCAGCCGGTACACTAGCGGGGCGCACAATGAGCAGTTCTTC
- | TRBJ1-6 | TRBV19 | - | CASSTIATGRNSPLHF | TGTGCCAGTAGTACGATCGCGACTGGGAGGAATTCACCCCTCCACTTT
- | TRBJ1-1 | TRBV7-2 | - | CASSLEGFYTEAFF | TGTGCCAGCAGCTTGGAGGGGTTTTACACTGAAGCTTTCTTT
- | TRBJ1-1 | TRBV29-1 | - | CSVEGNTEAFF | TGCAGCGTTGAGGGGAACACTGAAGCTTTCTTT
- | TRBJ1-2 | TRBV12-3/TRBV12-4 | - | CASSLTGNYGYTF | TGTGCCAGCAGTTTGACAGGCAACTATGGCTACACCTTC
- | TRBJ1-3 | TRBV3-1/TRBV3-2 | - | CASSLRMGASGNTIYF | TGTGCCAGCAGCCTCCGGATGGGGGCCTCTGGAAACACCATATATTTT
- | TRBJ1-6 | TRBV7-2 | once | CASSLATGAYHNSPLHF | TGTGCCAGCAGCTTAGCCACCGGGGCCTACCATAATTCACCCCTCCACTTT
TRBD2 | TRBJ2-5 | TRBV7-9 | - | CASSLNEGLQETQYF | TGTGCCAGCAGCTTAAATGAGGGACTACAAGAGACCCAGTACTTC
TRBD2 | TRBJ2-7 | TRBV11-2 | - | CASSRTSGDPYEQYF | TGTGCCAGCAGCCGAACTAGCGGGGACCCCTACGAGCAGTACTTC
TRBD1 | TRBJ1-2 | TRBV19 | - | CASSDRGNYGYTF | TGTGCCAGTAGTGACAGGGGTAACTATGGCTACACCTTC
- | TRBJ1-1 | TRBV7-8 | - | CASSLAVGVRHTEAFF | TGTGCCAGCAGCTTAGCGGTGGGGGTCCGCCACACTGAAGCTTTCTTT
- | TRBJ1-1 | TRBV6-5 | - | CASGGVNTEAFF | TGTGCCAGCGGAGGGGTGAACACTGAAGCTTTCTTT
- | TRBJ2-2 | TRBV11-3 | once | CASSKGLGNTGELFF | TGTGCCAGCAGCAAGGGCCTTGGTAACACCGGGGAGCTGTTTTTT
- | TRBJ2-1 | TRBV2 | - | CASSTGGGNEQFF | TGTGCCAGCTCTACGGGGGGCGGGAATGAGCAGTTCTTC